Listed here are 9 T cell receptor beta chains from one sample, sequenced in a study of somatic mutations in cytotoxic T cells in rheumatoid arthritis. Here immunoSEQ multiplex PCR was the method, and the copy in TCRdb shows in-frame clones only, minus some. The data show more than 15,000 clones, with 85% seen just once and around 7% held by the top ten. What was sequenced was CD8+ T cells sorted from blood. These receptor sequences come from a woman between 40 and 55 years old with rheumatoid arthritis.

The chain combines TRBV5-4 with TRBJ1-1; TRBD1 aligns across 9 bases. The CDR3 extends over 17 amino acids. The trim removed 4 bases at V and 0 bases at J, leaving 10 bases unmatched. In germline, CDR1 is SGHNT, CDR2 YYREEE (reference sequence). The CDR3 coding sequence is TGTGCCAGCAGCGGGCCGGGACAGGGATATATGAACACTGAAGCTTTCTTT. Residues: CASSGPGQGYMNTEAFF.

The chain is built from TRBV29-1 and TRBJ2-7; no reliable D call. V shed 4 bases and J shed 4 bases, with 8 bases lying between them. Germline CDR1 SQVTM, CDR2 ANQGSEA. The CDR3 totals 11 residues. CDR3 DNA sequence: TGCAGCGTTGGCCTAGATTACGAGCAGTACTTC. It yields the protein CSVGLDYEQYF.

In DNA form, the CDR3 reads TGTGCCAGCAGTGAGCGGACAGGGGGCTATGAAAAACTGTTTTTT. It codes for CASSERTGGYEKLFF. This chain uses TRBV28 with TRBJ1-4; 11 bases are shared with TRBD1. The ends lost 5 bases at V and 6 bases at J; junction bases unmatched: 5. The CDR3 has 15 amino acids. Germline V gene lookup returns CDR1 MDHEN and CDR2 SYDVKM.

V is TRBV11-1 and J is TRBJ2-7; 9 bases align to TRBD1. V trimming: 4 bases; J trimming: 3 bases; junction bases outside the gene matches: 7. CDR1 and CDR2 (germline): SGHAT, FQDESV (reference sequence). The CDR3 runs 15 residues. The CDR3 is CASSSPGQGYYEQYF. The CDR3 nucleotides are TGTGCCAGCAGCTCCCCGGGACAGGGCTACTACGAGCAGTACTTC.

The chain recombines TRBV5-1 with TRBJ2-3, with TRBD2 identical over 8 bases. V lost 4 bases to trimming and J lost 0 bases; unmatched junction nucleotides: 4. Germline CDR1 is SGHRS and CDR2 is YFSETQ. The CDR3 is made up of 15 amino acids. The CDR3 sequence: CASSREGLSTDTQYF. The DNA for the CDR3 is TGCGCCAGCAGCCGGGAGGGCTTGAGCACAGATACGCAGTATTTT.

This clone was seen more than once but under ten times. This chain uses TRBV6-5 with TRBJ1-2; tentative D call: TRBD1 (5 bases). Germline CDR1 MNHEY, CDR2 SVGAGI. The CDR3 is made up of 14 amino acids. Trimming removed 2 bases from V and 3 bases from J, with 10 bases in between. In DNA form, the CDR3 reads TGTGCCAGCAGTTACGGGGACTCGGACTATGGCTACACCTTC. Protein: CASSYGDSDYGYTF.

Comment on this clone: Distinct nucleotide sequences in the sample also encode this CDR3. The CDR3 DNA follows: TGTGCCAGCAGTATTCTTCGCACAGATACGCAGTATTTT. This codes for CASSILRTDTQYF. The rearrangement links TRBV27 to TRBJ2-3, with no clear D. Between the trimmed V and J ends, which lost 5 bases and 1 base, there was a span of 7 bases. From germline, CDR1 is MNHEY and CDR2 SMNVEV (reference sequence). The CDR3 loop spans 13 amino acids.

This clone was detected a few times. This chain connects TRBV6-1 to TRBJ2-2, with a weak D call TRBD2 (6 bases). V lost 3 bases and J lost 4, with 12 bases in between. CDR3 length equals 15 residues. CDR1 MNHNS and CDR2 SASEGT come from the germline V gene. CDR3 sequence reads: CASSDGGLSTGELFF. The CDR3 DNA is TGTGCCAGCAGTGACGGGGGTTTGAGCACCGGGGAGCTGTTTTTT.

Only a few counts were recorded for this clone. V gene TRBV4-1 combines with J gene TRBJ2-2; maybe TRBD1 (6 bases). Trimming shortened V by 6 bases and J by 2 bases, and 13 bases separated the two germline ends. The CDR3 extends over 15 amino acids. The germline V gene has CDR1 MGHRA and CDR2 YSYEKL. Here the CDR3 reads CASRQGQLNTGELFF. The CDR3 nucleotides are TGCGCCAGCAGACAGGGACAATTAAACACCGGGGAGCTGTTTTTT.